One and the same sample provided the 23 T cell receptor beta chains below, sequenced in a study of regulatory T cells in long-lasting Graves disease. The time point denotes: persistent/refractory GD, antithyroid drugs over 5 years with positive TRAb. Construction of the TCR library relied on RNA isolated from PBMCs. Libraries of TCR beta came from iRepertoire HTBI primers plus Arm-PCR of CDR3 regions. TCRdb fed the multiplex PCR reads into MiXCR, producing one record per CDR3 protein. The data show more than 300,000 distinct CDR3 sequences, with less than 30% seen just once and under 35% held by the top ten. The sample consisted of peripheral blood mononuclear cells (PBMCs), taken when the disease was refractory, from a patient treated with antithyroid drugs. The receptors shown here come from a woman aged 40-49 years with Graves disease.

This clonotype was detected only a few times. The chain couples TRBV28 to TRBJ2-7; D may match TRBD1 or TRBD2 (5 bases each). The ends were cut back, 6 bases at V and 6 bases at J, with 15 bases in the middle. Germline CDR1 and CDR2: MDHEN and SYDVKM. The CDR3 covers 13 residues. The CDR3 sequence is CASSISGTAEQYF. The CDR3, as DNA: TGTGCCAGCAGCATATCCGGGACCGCCGAGCAGTACTTC.

This clonotype was recorded a few times. The chain links TRBV4-1 to TRBJ2-1; 7 bases are a match to TRBD2. The trim removed 0 bases at V and 6 bases at J, leaving 8 bases unmatched. The CDR3 covers 16 residues. CDR1 is MGHRA, CDR2 YSYEKL, per germline. The CDR3 coding sequence is TGCGCCAGCAGCCAAGATTGGGGGAGGGCCAGCAATGAGCAGTTCTTC. It specifies CASSQDWGRASNEQFF.

The chain joins TRBV12-3 or TRBV12-4 to TRBJ1-4, with 9 bases aligning to TRBD1. The ends lost 5 bases at V and 8 bases at J; junction bases unmatched: 12. The CDR3 covers 16 residues. The CDR3 nucleotides are TGTGCCAGCAGTCAAGACAGGGGGATCTCTATAGAAAAACTGTTTTTT. Amino acid sequence: CASSQDRGISIEKLFF.

This clonotype was counted many times. The chain links TRBV28 to TRBJ2-4; D is unresolved. This CDR3 comprises 17 residues. V was clipped by 5 bases and J by 1 base, with 18 bases between them. From germline, CDR1 is MDHEN and CDR2 SYDVKM. For the CDR3, the DNA is TGTGCCAGCAGTCCTCAGGTAGCTAGTGATGCCAAAAACATTCAGTACTTC. Protein sequence: CASSPQVASDAKNIQYF. Combining the CDR3 with reference TRBV28 and TRBJ2-4 gives the whole variable domain DVKVTQSSRYLVKRTGEKVFLECVQDMDHENMFWYRQDPGLGLRLIYFSYDVKMKEKGDIPEGYSVSREKKERFSLILESASTNQTSMYLCASSPQVASDAKNIQYFGAGTRLSVL.

The V call is TRBV5-1, the J call TRBJ1-3; no clear D. Germline values: CDR1 SGHRS, CDR2 YFSETQ. This CDR3 is 16 amino acids long. Trimming stripped 4 bases from V and 0 bases from J, with 14 bases between. The CDR3 loop is CASSDTPDFSGNTIYF. The CDR3, as DNA: TGCGCCAGCAGCGATACCCCGGATTTCTCTGGAAACACCATATATTTT. Using reference TRBV5-1 and TRBJ1-3 for the parts outside the CDR3, the full variable domain is KAGVTQTPRYLIKTRGQQVTLSCSPISGHRSVSWYQQTPGQGLQFLFEYFSETQRNKGNFPGRFSGRQFSNSRSEMNVSTLELGDSALYLCASSDTPDFSGNTIYFGEGSWLTVV.

This clonotype was seen a handful of times. The chain employs TRBV6-1 and TRBJ2-2; tentatively, D is TRBD1 (5 bases). In germline, CDR1 is MNHNS, CDR2 SASEGT. The CDR3 totals 14 residues. V shed 2 bases and J shed 5 bases, with 9 bases lying between them. CDR3 protein: CASSEKGPTGELFF. In DNA form, the CDR3 reads TGTGCCAGCAGTGAAAAGGGGCCAACCGGGGAGCTGTTTTTT.

This clonotype was counted between two and nine times. This chain joins TRBV7-3 and TRBJ2-1, with unresolved D. Trimming took 1 base from V and 1 from J, leaving 11 bases between them. Germline CDR1 SGHTA, CDR2 FQGTGA. This CDR3 comprises 16 residues. CDR3 in DNA: TGTGCCAGCAGCTTAATGTCGGCTACTTCCTACAATGAGCAGTTCTTC. Translating it yields CASSLMSATSYNEQFF.

The genes are TRBV19 and TRBJ2-2, with D maybe TRBD2 (5 bases). This CDR3 contains 17 residues. V gave up 4 bases and J gave up 0 bases, with 15 bases separating them. CDR1 is LNHDA and CDR2 is SQIVND in the germline V gene (reference sequence). Written as DNA, the CDR3 is TGTGCCAGTAGTACAAAATGGGGAGCTGCGAACACCGGGGAGCTGTTTTTT. This translates into CASSTKWGAANTGELFF.

This clonotype was observed at least ten times. The chain carries TRBV12-3 or TRBV12-4 and TRBJ2-5, with TRBD2 as a possible D gene (5 bases). V lost 0 bases and J 2 bases, leaving 22 bases between the germline ends. The CDR3 totals 19 residues. The CDR3 DNA is TGTGCCAGCAGTTTAGCGCAATCACTCCGGCGGGTGATACAAGAGACCCAGTACTTC. Its protein is CASSLAQSLRRVIQETQYF.

This clonotype has a single count. This chain connects TRBV7-2 to TRBJ1-1, with unresolved D. The germline CDR1 and CDR2 sequences are SGHTA and FQGNSA. This CDR3 has 10 amino acids. Trimming shortened V by 6 bases and J by 12 bases, and 11 bases separated the two germline ends. CDR3 coding DNA: TGTGCCAGCAGTGGGCCGGGGACTTTCTTT. This translates into CASSGPGTFF.

This clonotype appeared a few times. Since a much larger clone is just one base distant, this may be a read error. CDR3 DNA: TGTGCCAGCAGTTTTTACACTGAAGCTTTCTTT. Translated: CASSFYTEAFF. The rearrangement joins TRBV28 to TRBJ1-1, with D hard to call. The CDR3 has 11 amino acids. The V gene lost 3 bases and the J gene lost 3 bases, with 2 bases spanning the gap. Germline V CDR1 and CDR2: MDHEN, SYDVKM.

This clonotype was seen a handful of times. The rearrangement joins TRBV7-9 to TRBJ2-3; the D gene is possibly TRBD2 (5 bases). CDR1 is SEHNR, CDR2 FQNEAQ, per germline (reference sequence). The CDR3 is 18 amino acids. The V end lost 1 base, the J end lost 1 base, and 18 bases lay between the germline ends. The CDR3 protein is CASSLVRLLALGTDTQYF. The CDR3 DNA reads as TGTGCCAGCAGCTTAGTGCGGCTGCTAGCTCTTGGCACAGATACGCAGTATTTT. The entire variable domain, with the rest obtained from reference TRBV7-9 and TRBJ2-3, is as follows: DTGVSQNPRHKITKRGQNVTFRCDPISEHNRLYWYRQTLGQGPEFLTYFQNEAQLEKSRLLSDRFSAERPKGSFSTLEIQRTEQGDSAMYLCASSLVRLLALGTDTQYFGPGTRLTVL.

In its sample, this clonotype was seen many times. The chain carries TRBV28 and TRBJ1-2; D is uncertain. V dropped 6 bases and J dropped 6 bases, with 14 bases sitting between them. From germline, CDR1 is MDHEN and CDR2 SYDVKM. The CDR3 is made up of 13 amino acids. The CDR3 is CASRGWEENGYTF. In DNA, the CDR3 is TGTGCCAGCAGAGGGTGGGAAGAGAATGGCTACACCTTC.

The gene calls are TRBV28 and TRBJ2-7; 7 nucleotides agree with TRBD2. CDR3 length: 14 residues. The V segment lost 3 bases and the J segment 3 bases; nucleotides outside the gene matches: 5. Germline CDR1 is MDHEN and CDR2 is SYDVKM. The CDR3 here is CASSFKGGNYEQYF. CDR3 in DNA: TGTGCCAGCAGTTTTAAGGGAGGGAACTACGAGCAGTACTTC.

This clonotype was recorded at least ten times. The chain uses TRBV20-1 and TRBJ2-5; TRBD1 might be the D (6 bases). Trimming cost V 5 bases and J 5 bases, with 15 bases left between them. The germline V gene encodes CDR1 DFQATT and CDR2 SNEGSKA (reference sequence). This CDR3 region has 13 residues. The CDR3 DNA reads as TGCAGTGCTGGGGACAAGTTCCGGGAGACCCAGTACTTC. Encoded protein: CSAGDKFRETQYF.

This chain links TRBV2 with TRBJ2-1; the D is unclear. This CDR3 comprises 13 residues. Germline V CDR1 and CDR2: SNHLY, FYNNEI. The V gene lost 6 bases and the J gene lost 4 bases, with 10 bases spanning the gap. The CDR3 coding sequence is TGTGCCAGCAGGCCAGACTTATACAATGAGCAGTTCTTC. This translates into CASRPDLYNEQFF.

This rearrangement joins TRBV20-1 to TRBJ2-7, with 12 bases that match TRBD2. V lost 6 bases to trimming and J lost 3 bases; unmatched junction nucleotides: 3. Germline CDR1 is DFQATT and CDR2 is SNEGSKA (reference sequence). The CDR3 covers 13 residues. The CDR3 reads CSARTSGIYEQYF. CDR3 nucleotide sequence: TGCAGTGCCCGGACTAGCGGGATCTACGAGCAGTACTTC.

This clonotype occurred once. A clone one base away is much larger, so this may be a read error. The chain couples TRBV18 to TRBJ1-1; D gene uncertain. Per germline, CDR1 KGHSH and CDR2 LQKENI. The V gene lost 1 base and the J gene lost 3 bases, with 6 bases spanning the gap. This CDR3 spans 13 amino acids. The CDR3 coding sequence is TGTGCCAGCTCACCACAGAAGGACACTGAAGCTTTCTTT. Translation: CASSPQKDTEAFF.

This clonotype was detected ten times or more. The V and J genes are TRBV6-8 and TRBJ1-5; 7 nucleotides match TRBD1. Germline lookup yields CDR1 MNHGY and CDR2 SAAAGT. With V trimmed by 6 bases and J by 3 bases, 14 bases remained unmatched. This CDR3 comprises 17 residues. CDR3 in amino acids: CASRKGTAGLPNQPQHF. CDR3 bases: TGTGCCAGCAGAAAGGGGACAGCCGGACTCCCCAATCAGCCCCAGCATTTT.

This clonotype was counted at least ten times. The rearrangement uses TRBV12-3 or TRBV12-4 and TRBJ2-7; 12 nucleotides align to TRBD1. This CDR3 spans 14 amino acids. With 1 base clipped from V and 5 bases from J, the junction kept 0 bases outside the gene matches. The CDR3 is CASSLGDRGHEQYF. DNA of the CDR3: TGTGCCAGCAGTTTAGGGGACAGGGGGCACGAGCAGTACTTC.

The chain couples TRBV11-2 to TRBJ1-1; D not certain. The CDR3 is 15 amino acids. V was cut by 2 bases and J by 0 bases, with 10 bases left in between. Germline V gene data show CDR1 as SGHAT and CDR2 as FQNNGV. CDR3 coding DNA: TGTGCCAGCAGCTTATTTGGGCCGATGAACACTGAAGCTTTCTTT. Amino acids: CASSLFGPMNTEAFF.

The J gene is TRBJ1-2, the V gene TRBV20-1; D remains ambiguous. The CDR3 runs to 13 residues. V was trimmed by 3 bases and J by 8 bases, leaving 16 bases between them. CDR1 and CDR2 from the germline V gene are DFQATT and SNEGSKA (reference sequence). The CDR3 nucleotides read TGCAGTGCTAGCGCCAGGACGATGGACGGCTACACCTTC. Protein product: CSASARTMDGYTF.

This sequence joins TRBV3-1 and TRBJ1-2; D possibly corresponds to TRBD1 (5 bases). CDR1 LGHDT and CDR2 YNNKEL come from the germline V gene (reference sequence). The V end lost 2 bases, the J end lost 3 bases, and 16 bases lay between the germline ends. The CDR3 sequence is 16 residues long. This CDR3 is CASSQSWSGGDYGYTF. Written as DNA, the CDR3 is TGTGCCAGCAGCCAATCGTGGTCGGGAGGGGACTATGGCTACACCTTC.